These T cell receptor beta chains were read from a single sample in a study of shared clonotypes between healthy human individuals. The protocol was immunoSEQ multiplex PCR, while the TCRdb copy is restricted to in-frame clones and leaves out a portion. The data contain just over 2,000,000 clones, about 94% of them singletons. The specimen was naive CD8+ T cells sorted from blood. Receptors were obtained from a man between 18 and 29 years old in good health. CDR3s leave out the opening cysteine and the closing phenylalanine or tryptophan. The D gene is left open where the match is weak.

CDR3: ASSQDGAAFYNEQF; D: NA; V: TRBV4-1; J: TRBJ2-1
CDR3: ASSLPTGELF; D: NA; V: TRBV7-2; J: TRBJ2-2
CDR3: ASSVELRTEAF; D: NA; V: TRBV9; J: TRBJ1-1
CDR3: ASSEGTDFAYEQY; D: NA; V: TRBV6-1; J: TRBJ2-7
CDR3: ASSFSLRGTEQF; D: NA; V: TRBV27; J: TRBJ2-1
CDR3: ASSATSGGLAGELF; D: TRBD2; V: TRBV7-9; J: TRBJ2-2
CDR3: ASSGGGLHEQY; D: NA; V: TRBV27; J: TRBJ2-7
CDR3: ASSYSGGSYNEQF; D: TRBD2; V: TRBV9; J: TRBJ2-1
CDR3: ASKTENYGYT; D: NA; V: TRBV19; J: TRBJ1-2
CDR3: ASSLRLGPGDTQY; D: NA; V: TRBV27; J: TRBJ2-3
CDR3: AIGEYQPQH; D: NA; V: TRBV6-6; J: TRBJ1-5
CDR3: ASSVNREDWDTQY; D: NA; V: TRBV6-1; J: TRBJ2-3